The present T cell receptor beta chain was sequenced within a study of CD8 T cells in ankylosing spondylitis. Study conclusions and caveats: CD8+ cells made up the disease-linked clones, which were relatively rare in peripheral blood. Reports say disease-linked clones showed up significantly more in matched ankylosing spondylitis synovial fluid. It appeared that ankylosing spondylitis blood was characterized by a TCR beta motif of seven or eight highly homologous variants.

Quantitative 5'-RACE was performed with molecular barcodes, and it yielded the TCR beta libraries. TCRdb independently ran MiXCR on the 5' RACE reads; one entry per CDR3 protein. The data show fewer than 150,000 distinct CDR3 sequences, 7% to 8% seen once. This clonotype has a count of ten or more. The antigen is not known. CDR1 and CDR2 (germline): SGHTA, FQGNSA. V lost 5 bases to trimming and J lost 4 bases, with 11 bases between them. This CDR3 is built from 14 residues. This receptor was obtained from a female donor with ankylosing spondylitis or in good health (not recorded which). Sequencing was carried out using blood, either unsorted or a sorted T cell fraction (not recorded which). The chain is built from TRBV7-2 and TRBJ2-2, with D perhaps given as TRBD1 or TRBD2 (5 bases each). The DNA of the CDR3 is TGTGCCAGCAGCCTAACGGGGCCCACCGGGGAGCTGTTTTTT. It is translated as CASSLTGPTGELFF.